This T cell receptor (beta chain) was sequenced for a study of Ad26.COV2.S vaccination and SARS-CoV-2 variants. The repertoire was sequenced with immunoSEQ multiplex PCR; TCRdb's copy has only in-frame clones and lacks some. Of 380,000 or so clones in the sample, about 88% were seen once. As to treatment: 19 received Ad26.COV2.S at low or high dose, single or two shots; roughly five received placebo; per-sample allocation not given. Samples came from day 63 after the first vaccine or placebo injection. Germline V CDR1 and CDR2: MDHEN, SYDVKM. The CDR3 totals 13 residues. V was shortened by 5 bases and J by 3 bases, with 10 bases between the two germline ends.

V usage is TRBV28 and J usage is TRBJ1-1; a possible D gene is TRBD1 (5 bases). The TCR originated in a person aged 18-65 years who received the Ad26.COV2.S COVID-19 vaccine or a placebo. The input for sequencing was peripheral blood, taken in a trial of Ad26.COV2.S vaccine versus placebo. In DNA, the CDR3 is TGTGCCAGCAGTCCGGGGACCTACACTGAAGCTTTCTTT. It specifies CASSPGTYTEAFF.